These T cell receptor beta chains were read from a single sample in a study of blood T cell repertoires in COVID-19. Profiled with immunoSEQ multiplex PCR; TCRdb holds only in-frame clones, not every one. The sample records about 300,000 clones, approximately 90% being singletons. The sample comprised PBMCs or T cells enriched from blood (not recorded which). These receptors all come from a woman in her twenties or thirties who had recovered from COVID-19. CDR3s include the opening cysteine and the closing phenylalanine or tryptophan. D genes are given only for firm matches. The size of a clone is reported for some rows only, either as once, few or many, or as a class for expanded clones.

d_gene,v_gene,j_gene,abundance,CDR3nt,CDR3aa
NA,TRBV7-2,TRBJ1-6,NA,TGTGCCAGCAGCGAACAGGAGGGGAACAGTTCACCCCTCCACTTT,CASSEQEGNSSPLHF
TRBD1,TRBV30,TRBJ2-1,NA,TGTGCCTGGAGTGCGGACAGGTCGTCCTACAATGAGCAGTTCTTC,CAWSADRSSYNEQFF
TRBD2,TRBV9,TRBJ2-7,NA,TGTGCCAGCAGCGTAGTTGGGACTAGCTCCTACGAGCAGTACTTC,CASSVVGTSSYEQYF
NA,TRBV19,TRBJ2-6,NA,TGTGCCAGTATTCGAGGGACAACTCTAGCTGGGGCCAACGTCCTGACTTTC,CASIRGTTLAGANVLTF
NA,TRBV30,TRBJ2-2,NA,TGTGCCTGGAGTGGAATAGGGGGCACCGGGGAGCTGTTTTTT,CAWSGIGGTGELFF
NA,TRBV4-1,TRBJ2-7,NA,TGCGCCAGCAGCCAAGATGGGGCCTATGAAGGGCAGTACTTC,CASSQDGAYEGQYF
NA,TRBV27,TRBJ2-7,NA,TGTGCCAGCAGTTTATCCGGGGCGGCGGGGGCCGCCTACGAGCAGTACTTC,CASSLSGAAGAAYEQYF
NA,TRBV25-1,TRBJ2-1,few,TGTGCCAGCAGTAGGCGGGGGCCCTCCTACAATGAGCAGTTCTTC,CASSRRGPSYNEQFF
TRBD1,TRBV30,TRBJ1-1,NA,TGTGCCTGGAGTGATACAGGGGTGCCTGAAGCTTTCTTT,CAWSDTGVPEAFF
NA,TRBV20-1,TRBJ2-1,NA,TGCAGTGCTGCCCACTTCGATGAGCAGTTCTTC,CSAAHFDEQFF
TRBD1,TRBV12-3/TRBV12-4,TRBJ1-2,NA,TGTGCCAGCAGTTTTCCAGGGGGCTATGGCTACACCTTC,CASSFPGGYGYTF
NA,TRBV18,TRBJ2-3,NA,TGTGCCAGCTCACCCCAGGCTCGGGGGTTCACAGATACGCAGTATTTT,CASSPQARGFTDTQYF
NA,TRBV2,TRBJ2-5,NA,TGTGCCAGCACGTCCCAGAAAGAGACCCAGTACTTC,CASTSQKETQYF
TRBD1,TRBV9,TRBJ1-3,NA,TGTGCCAGCAGCGCCCGTCCAGGGGGCAGGGAAAACACCATATATTTT,CASSARPGGRENTIYF